The next 7 T cell receptor beta chains were all read from a single sample in a study of blood T cell repertoires in COVID-19. Assay used: immunoSEQ multiplex PCR; TCRdb lists only in-frame clones, some missing. The table has roughly 120,000 clones, 80% to 90% seen once; the top ten hold 16%. Sequencing was carried out using peripheral blood. The receptors shown here come from an older woman with acute or convalescent COVID-19.

The chain has TRBV12-5 and TRBJ1-2; D call uncertain. V lost 1 base to trimming and J lost 6 bases, with 6 bases between them. This CDR3 comprises 12 residues. Germline CDR1 LGHNT, CDR2 FRNRAP. CDR3 amino acids: CASGLDSHGYTF. The CDR3 bases are TGTGCTAGTGGTTTGGACTCCCATGGCTACACCTTC.

The chain has TRBV29-1 and TRBJ2-1; 7 bases match TRBD1. This CDR3 region has 15 residues. The V gene end was trimmed by 1 base and the J gene end by 3 bases; junction bases not matched to a gene: 6. Looked up from germline, CDR1 is SQVTM and CDR2 is ANQGSEA. CDR3 DNA sequence: TGCAGCGTTGAAGGAATGGGACAGAACTACAATGAGCAGTTCTTC. This translates into CSVEGMGQNYNEQFF.

The count of this clone is one. The chain is built from TRBV9 and TRBJ1-1; TRBD1 aligns across 8 bases. This CDR3 region has 15 residues. After removal of 0 bases from V and 5 bases from J, the junction contained 6 bases not matched to a gene. The germline V gene encodes CDR1 SGDLS and CDR2 YYNGEE. The CDR3 spells CASSVVTGGWTEAFF. The CDR3 bases are TGTGCCAGCAGCGTAGTCACAGGGGGTTGGACTGAAGCTTTCTTT. Full variable domain (remainder filled in from reference TRBV9 and TRBJ1-1): DSGVTQTPKHLITATGQRVTLRCSPRSGDLSVYWYQQSLDQGLQFLIQYYNGEERAKGNILERFSAQQFPDLHSELNLSSLELGDSALYFCASSVVTGGWTEAFFGQGTRLTVV.

Turning to this clone: Distinct nucleotide sequences in the sample also encode this CDR3. This chain connects TRBV7-9 to TRBJ2-7; no clear D gene. The CDR3 consists of 12 residues. V lost 5 bases to trimming and J lost 0 bases, with 5 bases between them. The V gene's germline CDR1 is SEHNR and CDR2 FQNEAQ (reference sequence). CDR3 nucleotides: TGTGCCAGCAGCCCGAGCTCCTACGAGCAGTACTTC. The encoded protein is CASSPSSYEQYF.

The V and J genes are TRBV5-1 and TRBJ1-2, with D hard to call. V was cut by 4 bases and J by 0 bases, with 7 bases left in between. CDR1 and CDR2 from the germline V gene are SGHRS and YFSETQ. The CDR3 spans 13 residues. Here the CDR3 DNA reads TGCGCCAGCAGCCTTACAGCTAACTATGGCTACACCTTC. This gives the protein CASSLTANYGYTF.

About this clone itself: The same CDR3 arises from other DNA sequences in this sample as well. The chain recombines TRBV12-5 with TRBJ1-1; the D is unclear. This CDR3 has 13 residues. CDR1 and CDR2 (germline): LGHNT, FRNRAP. Trimming removed 0 bases at V and 5 bases at J, with 7 bases between. This CDR3 is CASGLVPGTEAFF. In nucleotides, the CDR3 is TGTGCTAGTGGTTTGGTACCGGGTACTGAAGCTTTCTTT.

This clone was picked up one time. V and J are TRBV3-1 (or the pseudogene TRBV3-2) and TRBJ2-7; weak D call: TRBD2 (5 bases). The germline V gene encodes CDR1 LGHDT and CDR2 YNNKEL (reference sequence). The CDR3 is made up of 14 amino acids. Trimming removed 2 bases at V and 7 bases at J, with 15 bases between. The CDR3 is CASSQSVAPPEQYF. CDR3 DNA: TGTGCCAGCAGCCAATCTGTAGCGCCGCCGGAGCAGTACTTC.